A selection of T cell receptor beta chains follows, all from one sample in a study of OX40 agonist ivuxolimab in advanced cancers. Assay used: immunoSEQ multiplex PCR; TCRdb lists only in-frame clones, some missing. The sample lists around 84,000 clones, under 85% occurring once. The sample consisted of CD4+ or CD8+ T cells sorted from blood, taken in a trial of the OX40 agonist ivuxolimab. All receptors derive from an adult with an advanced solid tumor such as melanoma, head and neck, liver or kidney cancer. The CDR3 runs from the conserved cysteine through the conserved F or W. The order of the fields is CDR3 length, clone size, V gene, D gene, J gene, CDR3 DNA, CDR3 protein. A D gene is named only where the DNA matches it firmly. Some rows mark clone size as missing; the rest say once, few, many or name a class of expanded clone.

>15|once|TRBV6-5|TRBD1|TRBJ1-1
TGTGCCAGCAGGGGGACAGGGGGCTTTTGGACTGAAGCTTTCTTT
CASRGTGGFWTEAFF
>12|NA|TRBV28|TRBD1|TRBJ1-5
TGTGTGGCAGGGGGCGCTTCTAAGCCCCAGCATTTT
CVAGGASKPQHF
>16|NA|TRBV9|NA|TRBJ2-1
TGTGCCAGCAGCCATATTCAGGGGAACTCCTACAATGAGCAGTTCTTC
CASSHIQGNSYNEQFF
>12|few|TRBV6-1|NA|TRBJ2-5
TGTGCCAGCAGTGAAGCCGCTCAGACCCAGTACTTC
CASSEAAQTQYF
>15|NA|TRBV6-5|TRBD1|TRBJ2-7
TGTGCCAGCAGTTACAAAGGGACAGGGTTGTACGAGCAGTACTTC
CASSYKGTGLYEQYF
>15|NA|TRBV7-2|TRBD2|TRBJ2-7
TGTGCCAGCACCCGGGATAGCGGGCAAACCTACGAGCAGTACTTC
CASTRDSGQTYEQYF
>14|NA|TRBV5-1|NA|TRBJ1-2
TGCGCCAGCAGCTTGGGACAGGCGAACTATGGCTACACCTTC
CASSLGQANYGYTF
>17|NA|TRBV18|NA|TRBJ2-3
TGTGCCAGCTCCCCGTTCATCCCCGGACAGTCCACAGATACGCAGTATTTT
CASSPFIPGQSTDTQYF
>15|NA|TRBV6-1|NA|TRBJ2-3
TGTGCCAGCAGTGAAACTTTGGGAGCGGCAGATACGCAGTATTTT
CASSETLGAADTQYF
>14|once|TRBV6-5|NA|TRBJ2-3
TGTGCCAGCAGTCCGGGACTCCACACAGATACGCAGTATTTT
CASSPGLHTDTQYF
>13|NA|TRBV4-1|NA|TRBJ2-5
TGCGCCAGCAGCCAAAAGGGAGAAGAGACCCAGTACTTC
CASSQKGEETQYF
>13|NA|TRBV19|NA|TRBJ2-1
TGTGCCAGTAGTATCCCTGGGGGTAGTGAGCAGTTCTTC
CASSIPGGSEQFF
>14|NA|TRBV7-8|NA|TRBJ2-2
TGTGCCAGCATCCTATCTGGATGGGACGGGGAGCTGTTTTTT
CASILSGWDGELFF
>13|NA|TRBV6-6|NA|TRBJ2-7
TGTGCCAGCAGTCCTCTGGGACTCACTGAGCAGTACTTC
CASSPLGLTEQYF
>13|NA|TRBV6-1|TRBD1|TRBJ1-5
TGTGCCAGCACAGGGGGAAACAATCAGCCCCAGCATTTT
CASTGGNNQPQHF
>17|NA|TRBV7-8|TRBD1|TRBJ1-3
TGTGCCAGCAGAAGGGGGCAGATGGGGGTCGCTGGAAACACCATATATTTT
CASRRGQMGVAGNTIYF
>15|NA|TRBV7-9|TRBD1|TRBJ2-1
TGTGCCAGCAGCTCCCGGGACAGGGGAGACAATGAGCAGTTCTTC
CASSSRDRGDNEQFF
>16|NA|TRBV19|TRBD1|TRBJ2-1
TGTGCCAGTACCCTCTATCCGGGACAGGGTTTGAATGAGCAGTTCTTC
CASTLYPGQGLNEQFF
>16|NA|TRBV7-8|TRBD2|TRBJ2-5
TGTGCCAGCAGCGTACCTAGCGGGAGGGCCGGAGAGACTCAGTACTTC
CASSVPSGRAGETQYF
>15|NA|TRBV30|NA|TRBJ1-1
TGTGCCTGGATGGTGAGGGCCTTTGGGAACACTGAAGCTTTCTTT
CAWMVRAFGNTEAFF
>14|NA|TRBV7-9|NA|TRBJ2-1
TGTGCCAGCAGCAGCCGGGTATATCACAATGAGCAGTTCTTC
CASSSRVYHNEQFF
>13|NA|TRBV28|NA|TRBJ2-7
TGTGCCAGCAGTTTATCCCACGACAACGAGCAGTACTTC
CASSLSHDNEQYF
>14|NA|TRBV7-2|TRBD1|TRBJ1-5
TGTGCCAGCAGCACGACAGGGAGCAATCAGCCCCAGCATTTT
CASSTTGSNQPQHF